These 8 T cell receptor beta chains came from one sample sequenced in a study of cytomegalovirus exposure and HLA in healthy donors. 13 Jbeta primers and 60 Vbeta primers were used for the PCR. Sequencing was performed with immunoSEQ multiplex PCR; in TCRdb, only in-frame clones are kept and a portion is missing. The sample consists of about 160,000 clones, 60% to 80% of them appearing once. The sequenced sample consisted of PBMCs. These receptors were taken from a woman between 45 and 65 years old in good health and CMV-seropositive.

The chain has TRBV7-9 and TRBJ1-2; 9 bases map to TRBD1. The trim removed 2 bases at V and 8 bases at J, leaving 12 bases unmatched. CDR1 is SEHNR, CDR2 FQNEAQ, per germline (reference sequence). This CDR3 is built from 16 residues. CDR3 residues: CASSLFETQGARGYTF. The DNA of the CDR3 is TGTGCCAGCAGCTTATTCGAGACACAGGGGGCGCGCGGCTACACCTTC.

The chain uses TRBV6-5 and TRBJ2-5; TRBD1 is a possible D gene (6 bases). The J call is in doubt because the DNA end fits TRBJ2-7 better. Looked up from germline, CDR1 is MNHEY and CDR2 is SVGAGI. The CDR3 length is 14 residues. The CDR3: CASSGLGRGNEQYF. In DNA, the CDR3 is TGTGCCAGCAGCGGATTGGGCAGGGGAAACGAGCAGTACTTC.

The genes are TRBV19 and TRBJ1-1; a possible D gene is TRBD1 (6 bases). The CDR3 is 15 residues long. Trimming stripped 3 bases from V and 1 base from J, with 12 bases between. In germline, CDR1 is LNHDA, CDR2 SQIVND (reference sequence). The CDR3 region has the DNA TGTGCCAGTAGTATTCACGACAGGTGGAACACTGAAGCTTTCTTT. Residues: CASSIHDRWNTEAFF.

The rearrangement uses TRBV4-1 and TRBJ1-5; TRBD1 matches at 7 bases. Unmatched junction bases numbered 6, after V lost 0 bases and J lost 4 bases. CDR1 is MGHRA and CDR2 is YSYEKL in the germline V gene. CDR3 size: 16 residues. The CDR3 region has the DNA TGCGCCAGCAGCCAAGATGGGGCAGGGGGTAATCAGCCCCAGCATTTT. Protein sequence: CASSQDGAGGNQPQHF.

The chain links TRBV7-2 to TRBJ2-1; 8 positions match TRBD1. The V gene end was trimmed by 9 bases and the J gene end by 8 bases; junction bases not matched to a gene: 12. Germline assignment: CDR1 SGHTA and CDR2 FQGNSA. There are 14 residues in the CDR3. The CDR3 spells CASLRQGMGDEQFF. DNA for the CDR3: TGTGCCAGTCTTCGACAGGGGATGGGCGATGAGCAGTTCTTC.

This clone was observed a handful of times. The chain recombines TRBV2 with TRBJ1-5; 12 positions match TRBD1. CDR1 is SNHLY, CDR2 FYNNEI, per germline. There are 14 residues in the CDR3. J lost 11 bases, V lost 3 bases, and 5 bases had no gene match. CDR3 DNA sequence: TGTGCCAGCAGTGAGGGGACAGGGGGCAGGTCCCAGCATTTT. Amino acids: CASSEGTGGRSQHF.

This clone was seen a handful of times. The rearrangement joins TRBV27 to TRBJ2-2; D may be TRBD2 (6 bases). Germline CDR1 is MNHEY and CDR2 is SMNVEV (reference sequence). This CDR3 spans 18 amino acids. Between the trimmed V and J ends, which lost 0 bases and 3 bases, there was a span of 17 bases. CDR3 loop: CASSLSPLSGSDTGELFF. The DNA of the CDR3 is TGTGCCAGCAGTTTATCCCCACTGAGCGGGTCGGACACCGGGGAGCTGTTTTTT.

The V gene is TRBV11-3, the J gene TRBJ2-3, with 8 positions matching TRBD1. V was clipped by 1 base and J by 5 bases; unmatched bases: 2. This CDR3 spans 14 amino acids. Germline values: CDR1 SGHNT, CDR2 YENEEA. CDR3 bases: TGTGCCAGCAGCTTAGGACAGGGGAGAGATACGCAGTATTTT. Its translation is CASSLGQGRDTQYF.